A single count supports the clone carrying this T cell receptor (beta chain). These data originate in a study of T cell changes during pregnancy in multiple sclerosis. The CDR3 is 17 amino acids. The germline V gene encodes CDR1 PRHDT and CDR2 FYEKMQ (reference sequence). V was clipped by 6 bases and J by 2 bases; unmatched bases: 13. Sequencing was performed with immunoSEQ multiplex PCR; in TCRdb, only in-frame clones are kept and a portion is missing. Among roughly 64,000 clones listed, approximately 90% were seen once. The chain has TRBV13 and TRBJ1-2, with TRBD1 matching 9 bases. The starting material was peripheral blood, obtained in the second trimester of pregnancy. The receptor comes from a female donor with multiple sclerosis, enrolled in a pregnancy study. The CDR3 bases are TGTGCCAGCAGGGTGTGGGGACAGGGAAGTCCGAACTATGGCTACACCTTC. Its protein product is CASRVWGQGSPNYGYTF. The full variable domain, rest sourced from reference TRBV13 and TRBJ1-2, is AAGVIQSPRHLIKEKRETATLKCYPIPRHDTVYWYQQGPGQDPQFLISFYEKMQSDKGSIPDRFSAQQFSDYHSELNMSSLELGDSALYFCASRVWGQGSPNYGYTFGSGTRLTVV.